The clone carrying this T cell receptor beta chain came up once. The antigen is not known. The TCR beta libraries were generated through quantitative 5'-RACE incorporating molecular barcodes. TCRdb re-called the 5' RACE reads with MiXCR, one entry per CDR3 protein. This table has tens of thousands of distinct CDR3 sequences, 9.5% to 12% appearing once. The data were taken from a study of CD8 T cells in ankylosing spondylitis. Whole-study findings and limits: The authors reported significant enrichment of disease-linked clones in matched ankylosing spondylitis synovial fluid. Ankylosing spondylitis blood seemed to carry a telltale TCR beta motif made of eight or nine highly homologous variants. Disease-linked clones had a CD8+ phenotype and relatively low frequency in peripheral blood.

Germline-derived CDR1 and CDR2 are DFQATT and SNEGSKA (reference sequence). The CDR3 contains 20 residues. The trim removed 1 base at V and 0 bases at J, leaving 14 bases unmatched. The source of this sequence is a male donor with ankylosing spondylitis or in good health (not recorded which). The source material was blood, either unsorted or a sorted T cell fraction (not recorded which). V usage is TRBV20-1 and J usage is TRBJ1-6; 8 positions agree with TRBD1. DNA for the CDR3: TGCAGTGCTAGAGCTTACAGGGGGGTCTTTAAGAGCTCCTATAATTCACCCCTCCACTTT. It specifies CSARAYRGVFKSSYNSPLHF.